This TCR beta chain came from a study of T cell responses to AZD1222 COVID-19 vaccine. V trimming: 5 bases; J trimming: 6 bases; junction bases outside the gene matches: 6. CDR3 length: 13 amino acids. In germline, CDR1 is LNHDA, CDR2 SQIVND (reference sequence). Measured with immunoSEQ multiplex PCR; TCRdb has only the in-frame clones, and not every one. This table has roughly 200,000 clones, around 94% appearing once. V and J are TRBV19 and TRBJ1-1; TRBD1 matches at 7 bases. The starting material was peripheral blood, obtained on day 0 of AZD1222 vaccination. The TCR comes from an adult in good health. Here the CDR3 reads CASSPRQGSEAFF. DNA for the CDR3: TGTGCCAGTAGTCCCCGACAGGGTTCTGAAGCTTTCTTT. The variable domain in full, completed from reference TRBV19 and TRBJ1-1, reads DGGITQSPKYLFRKEGQNVTLSCEQNLNHDAMYWYRQDPGQGLRLIYYSQIVNDFQKGDIAEGYSVSREKKESFPLTVTSAQKNPTAFYLCASSPRQGSEAFFGQGTRLTVV.